The 25 T cell receptor beta chains below come from one sample, sequenced in a study of OX40 agonist ivuxolimab in advanced cancers. Profiled with immunoSEQ multiplex PCR; TCRdb holds only in-frame clones, not every one. The repertoire holds 45,000 to 55,000 clones, with about four fifths as singletons. Sample: CD4+ or CD8+ T cells sorted from blood, taken in a trial of the OX40 agonist ivuxolimab. The receptors were gathered from an adult with an advanced solid tumor such as melanoma, head and neck, liver or kidney cancer.

The chain joins TRBV25-1 to TRBJ2-3; tentative D call: TRBD1 (6 bases). The CDR3 sequence is 17 residues long. Germline CDR1 and CDR2: MGHDK and SYGVNS. The germline V and J ends were trimmed by 6 bases and 1 base, with 20 bases remaining between them. The CDR3 DNA reads TGTGCCAGCAGCTTTAGAACAGGGAACCAGGGCACAGATACGCAGTATTTT. Amino acid sequence: CASSFRTGNQGTDTQYF.

J is TRBJ1-2 and V is TRBV5-4; TRBD1 might be the D (5 bases). The germline V and J ends were trimmed by 2 bases and 5 bases, with 19 bases remaining between them. CDR1 is SGHNT and CDR2 is YYREEE in the germline V gene (reference sequence). This CDR3 is 16 amino acids long. The DNA of the CDR3 is TGTGCCAGCAGCTTTGGAGGATGGTCGGGGGAATATGGCTACACCTTC. This sequence encodes CASSFGGWSGEYGYTF.

This clone turned up a few times. The rearrangement links TRBV7-8 to TRBJ2-6; TRBD2 is a possible D gene (6 bases). The CDR3 consists of 16 residues. CDR1 and CDR2 (germline): SGHVS, FQNEAQ. Trimming left V 4 bases short and J 9 bases short, with 19 bases between. CDR3 in amino acids: CASSSLRTRRDNVLTF. The CDR3 DNA reads as TGTGCCAGCAGCTCCCTAAGGACCAGGCGGGACAACGTCCTGACTTTC.

The chain is built from TRBV7-9 and TRBJ2-5, with 10 bases that match TRBD2. The ends lost 5 bases at V and 5 bases at J; junction bases unmatched: 8. The CDR3 is made up of 15 amino acids. Germline V CDR1 and CDR2: SEHNR, FQNEAQ (reference sequence). The CDR3 nucleotides are TGTGCCAGCAGCCCCGGGACTAGCGAGGTGGAGACCCAGTACTTC. Protein sequence: CASSPGTSEVETQYF.

The V gene is TRBV11-2, the J gene TRBJ2-3; D unresolved. CDR1 and CDR2 (germline): SGHAT, FQNNGV. With 0 bases removed from V and 6 bases from J, the gap between germline ends came to 7 bases. The CDR3 has 13 residues. CDR3 sequence reads: CASSLDLWDTQYF. For the CDR3, the DNA is TGTGCCAGCAGCTTAGATCTGTGGGATACGCAGTATTTT.

The chain uses TRBV29-1 and TRBJ1-2; 9 positions match TRBD1. The CDR3 has 12 residues. J lost 4 bases, V lost 8 bases, and 5 bases had no gene match. Germline loops: CDR1 SQVTM, CDR2 ANQGSEA. The CDR3 nucleotides read TGCAGCACTGGGGACAGGGTCTATGGCTACACCTTC. It codes for CSTGDRVYGYTF.

The chain is built from TRBV7-8 and TRBJ2-3, with a weak D call TRBD2 (5 bases). The CDR3 is 12 residues long. Germline V gives CDR1 SGHVS, CDR2 FQNEAQ. The V and J ends lost 4 bases and 8 bases respectively, with 10 bases between them. The CDR3 loop reads CASSYRAGTQYF. The CDR3 coding sequence is TGTGCCAGCAGCTACCGGGCGGGTACGCAGTATTTT.

This clone has more than one count but fewer than ten. CDR3: CASSMPPGLAGVAGELFF. The CDR3 nucleotides read TGTGCCAGCAGCATGCCGCCCGGACTAGCGGGAGTGGCCGGGGAGCTGTTTTTT. The rearrangement links TRBV5-6 to TRBJ2-2; TRBD2 aligns across 13 bases. V was clipped by 4 bases and J by 6 bases; unmatched bases: 12. CDR1 is SGHDT and CDR2 is YYEEEE in the germline V gene. The CDR3 runs 18 residues.

CDR3 DNA: TGCGCCAGCAGAGGGCTAGCGGGAGGAGGAGGTGAGCAGTTCTTC. Translation: CASRGLAGGGGEQFF. The chain recombines TRBV5-1 with TRBJ2-1, with TRBD2 matching over 11 bases. V shed 5 bases, J shed 9 bases, and the junction held 10 bases outside the gene matches. The germline CDR1 and CDR2 sequences are SGHRS and YFSETQ. This CDR3 contains 15 residues.

The chain couples TRBV5-4 to TRBJ2-1; D perhaps matches TRBD2 (6 bases). Germline values: CDR1 SGHNT, CDR2 YYREEE (reference sequence). CDR3 length: 16 residues. Trimming stripped 4 bases from V and 9 bases from J, with 23 bases between. CDR3 DNA: TGTGCCAGCAGCCCGGGACTTCTCTCCGCTGTGGGTGAGCAGTTCTTC. Translated, it gives CASSPGLLSAVGEQFF.

The gene calls are TRBV5-6 and TRBJ2-7; 14 positions agree with TRBD2. Looked up from germline, CDR1 is SGHDT and CDR2 is YYEEEE. The CDR3 has 16 amino acids. Unmatched junction bases numbered 7, after V lost 3 bases and J lost 5 bases. This CDR3 reads CASSSPGLAGVDEQYF. The CDR3, as DNA: TGTGCCAGCAGCTCTCCGGGACTAGCGGGGGTAGACGAGCAGTACTTC.

This chain links TRBV19 with TRBJ2-2; D uncertain. Trimming shortened V by 7 bases and J by 5 bases, and 17 bases separated the two germline ends. This CDR3 is built from 15 residues. The V gene's germline CDR1 is LNHDA and CDR2 SQIVND (reference sequence). The CDR3 protein is CASTRGVLRTGELFF. For the CDR3, the DNA is TGTGCCAGTACCCGAGGAGTGTTGAGGACCGGGGAGCTGTTTTTT. The variable domain in full, with the rest retrieved from reference TRBV19 and TRBJ2-2, is DGGITQSPKYLFRKEGQNVTLSCEQNLNHDAMYWYRQDPGQGLRLIYYSQIVNDFQKGDIAEGYSVSREKKESFPLTVTSAQKNPTAFYLCASTRGVLRTGELFFGEGSRLTVL.

The chain is built from TRBV6-1 and TRBJ2-4, with 9 bases lining up with TRBD2. The trim removed 3 bases at V and 8 bases at J, leaving 2 bases unmatched. The germline gives CDR1 MNHNS, CDR2 SASEGT. This CDR3 is 13 amino acids long. The chain's CDR3 is CASSDGLAYIQYF. In DNA form, the CDR3 reads TGTGCCAGCAGTGATGGACTAGCGTACATTCAGTACTTC.

The V gene is TRBV19, the J gene TRBJ2-6, with D possibly matching TRBD1 (5 bases). Germline CDR1 is LNHDA and CDR2 is SQIVND (reference sequence). V lost 5 bases and J lost 2, with 16 bases in between. The CDR3 covers 17 residues. CDR3 loop: CASSLGRASPGANVLTF. The CDR3 nucleotides are TGTGCCAGTAGTCTAGGCAGGGCGTCCCCTGGGGCCAACGTCCTGACTTTC.

The chain carries TRBV5-1 and TRBJ2-2; weak D call: TRBD2 (6 bases). This CDR3 is built from 15 residues. The germline V gene has CDR1 SGHRS and CDR2 YFSETQ. The ends were cut back, 3 bases at V and 2 bases at J, with 11 bases in the middle. CDR3 sequence (DNA): TGCGCCAGCAGCTGGAGGGCAGATAACACCGGGGAGCTGTTTTTT. Translation gives CASSWRADNTGELFF.

V usage is TRBV14 and J usage is TRBJ2-7; D ambiguous. The CDR3 length is 15 residues. V was trimmed by 7 bases and J by 2 bases, leaving 18 bases between them. CDR1 is SGHDN and CDR2 is FVKESK in the germline V gene. The CDR3 DNA sequence: TGTGCCAGCAACGACTTAGGCAGTGGGGCCTACGAGCAGTACTTC. It is translated as CASNDLGSGAYEQYF.

V is TRBV5-4 and J is TRBJ2-5; TRBD2 aligns across 9 bases. The V gene's germline CDR1 is SGHNT and CDR2 YYREEE (reference sequence). CDR3 length: 15 residues. V gave up 4 bases and J gave up 4 bases; unmatched junction bases: 8. The CDR3 sequence is CASSRLAGGRETQYF. CDR3 DNA: TGTGCCAGCAGCCGCTTGGCGGGGGGGAGAGAGACCCAGTACTTC. Full variable domain (remainder filled in from reference TRBV5-4 and TRBJ2-5): ETGVTQSPTHLIKTRGQQVTLRCSSQSGHNTVSWYQQALGQGPQFIFQYYREEENGRGNFPPRFSGLQFPNYSSELNVNALELDDSALYLCASSRLAGGRETQYFGPGTRLLVL.

The chain carries TRBV7-8 and TRBJ2-1; a weak D match, TRBD2 (5 bases). This CDR3 has 18 residues. From germline, CDR1 is SGHVS and CDR2 FQNEAQ. With 0 bases removed from V and 4 bases from J, the gap between germline ends came to 19 bases. In DNA, the CDR3 is TGTGCCAGCAGCTTAGCGAGAGGGTCCTCAGCCCAGTACAATGAGCAGTTCTTC. It specifies CASSLARGSSAQYNEQFF.

For the CDR3, the DNA is TGTGCCAGCAGTCGTGGGGCGTACACTGAAGCTTTCTTT. Residues: CASSRGAYTEAFF. This sequence joins TRBV14 and TRBJ1-1, with D perhaps TRBD1 (5 bases). Per germline, CDR1 SGHDN and CDR2 FVKESK. The CDR3 covers 13 residues. V lost 6 bases to trimming and J lost 3 bases, with 11 bases between them.

The chain's CDR3 is CASSAQGASTGELFF. CDR3 bases: TGTGCCAGCAGCGCGCAGGGGGCCAGCACCGGGGAGCTGTTTTTT. V usage is TRBV7-3 and J usage is TRBJ2-2; 8 nucleotides line up with TRBD1. Trimming took 5 bases from V and 4 from J; bases not matched to a gene: 6. Per germline, CDR1 SGHTA and CDR2 FQGTGA. The CDR3 covers 15 residues.

This clone appeared a few times. CDR3 bases: TGTGCCAGCAGCCTGCCGGCGCAGAATTCACCCCTCCACTTT. Amino acids: CASSLPAQNSPLHF. V and J are TRBV4-2 and TRBJ1-6; D remains unclear. The CDR3 is 14 amino acids. The V gene's germline CDR1 is LGHNA and CDR2 YNFKEQ. Trimming took off 4 bases at V and 7 bases at J, with 11 bases between the two ends.

The J gene is TRBJ2-7, the V gene TRBV29-1; D unresolved. V was pared by 6 bases and J by 2 bases, with 17 bases between. Germline CDR1 and CDR2: SQVTM and ANQGSEA. CDR3 size: 14 residues. The CDR3 is CSVATSSGTYEQYF. DNA of the CDR3: TGCAGCGTAGCTACATCATCCGGTACCTACGAGCAGTACTTC.

The V gene is TRBV7-2, the J gene TRBJ1-1, with D possibly matching TRBD1 (6 bases). V was trimmed by 1 base and J by 9 bases, leaving 21 bases between them. CDR1 and CDR2 (germline): SGHTA, FQGNSA. The CDR3 spans 16 residues. This CDR3 reads CASSLVSTHRARKAFF. The CDR3, as DNA: TGTGCCAGCAGCTTAGTCAGCACACACAGGGCTCGGAAAGCTTTCTTT.

This clone was seen more than once but under ten times. V and J are TRBV7-3 and TRBJ2-3; possibly TRBD1 or TRBD2 for D (5 bases each). Trimming removed 10 bases from V and 5 bases from J, with 22 bases in between. This CDR3 region has 15 residues. Germline CDR1 is SGHTA and CDR2 is FQGTGA. The CDR3 DNA reads TGTGCCACCCGCCGGGACCCAGGGCCACAAGATACGCAGTATTTT. This encodes CATRRDPGPQDTQYF.

The V call is TRBV5-6, the J call TRBJ2-7; a weak D match, TRBD2 (5 bases). Germline loops: CDR1 SGHDT, CDR2 YYEEEE. Trimming cost V 5 bases and J 0 bases, with 12 bases left between them. CDR3 length equals 14 residues. For the CDR3, the DNA is TGTGCCAGCAGTCGAGGGCGGTACTCCTACGAGCAGTACTTC. It codes for CASSRGRYSYEQYF.